This T cell receptor (beta chain) was found in a study of T-cell reconstitution after alpha-beta-depleted transplantation in children. Whole-study results and caveats: The main origin of T-cell counts and diversity one year after transplant was newly produced T cells. Recipient T cells and thymic progenitors that survived gave rise to the high TCRbeta diversity observed at day 60 in some patients. The study reportedly traced alpha-beta T cells about two months after transplant to several hundred expanded graft clones.

Construction of the TCRbeta library involved unique molecular identifiers. Via MiXCR, TCRdb re-called the PCR reads, giving one row per CDR3 protein. Of 450,000 to 550,000 distinct CDR3 sequences listed, more than 9.5% were seen once; the top ten hold about 14%. There are 17 residues in the CDR3. The V end lost 0 bases, the J end lost 0 bases, and 11 bases lay between the germline ends. Germline V lookup: CDR1 LGHNA, CDR2 YSLEER. This clonotype was found many times. The antigen is not known. Sample: PBMCs, mostly from graft donor cells, taken 180 days after TCRalphabeta/CD19-depleted stem cell transplant. This TCR was recovered from a female patient under 10 years old who had a stem cell transplant for aplastic anemia, so the T cells may come from the graft donor. The chain couples TRBV4-3 to TRBJ2-2; D is ambiguous. The CDR3 loop reads CASSQDWPVANTGELFF. The DNA of the CDR3 is TGCGCCAGCAGCCAAGATTGGCCAGTCGCGAACACCGGGGAGCTGTTTTTT.